This TCR beta chain originates from a study of blood T cell repertoires in COVID-19. Across the study: COVID-19 samples, acute and convalescent, were from the United States, Italy and Spain. Nucleic acid was either cDNA or gDNA, and it came from T cells, B-cell-depleted T cells, or PBMCs.

This clone occurred a few times. V lost 5 bases and J 0 bases, leaving 3 bases between the germline ends. The length of the CDR3 is 12 residues. The repertoire was sequenced with immunoSEQ multiplex PCR; TCRdb's copy has only in-frame clones and lacks some. The table lists 190,000 or so clones, approximately 90% of them singletons. The sequencing input was peripheral blood. The chain couples TRBV12-3 or TRBV12-4 to TRBJ2-3, with unresolved D. This receptor was taken from a woman aged 18-29 years who had recovered from COVID-19. The CDR3 nucleotides are TGTGCCAGCAGTCCTAGCACAGATACGCAGTATTTT. It translates to CASSPSTDTQYF.